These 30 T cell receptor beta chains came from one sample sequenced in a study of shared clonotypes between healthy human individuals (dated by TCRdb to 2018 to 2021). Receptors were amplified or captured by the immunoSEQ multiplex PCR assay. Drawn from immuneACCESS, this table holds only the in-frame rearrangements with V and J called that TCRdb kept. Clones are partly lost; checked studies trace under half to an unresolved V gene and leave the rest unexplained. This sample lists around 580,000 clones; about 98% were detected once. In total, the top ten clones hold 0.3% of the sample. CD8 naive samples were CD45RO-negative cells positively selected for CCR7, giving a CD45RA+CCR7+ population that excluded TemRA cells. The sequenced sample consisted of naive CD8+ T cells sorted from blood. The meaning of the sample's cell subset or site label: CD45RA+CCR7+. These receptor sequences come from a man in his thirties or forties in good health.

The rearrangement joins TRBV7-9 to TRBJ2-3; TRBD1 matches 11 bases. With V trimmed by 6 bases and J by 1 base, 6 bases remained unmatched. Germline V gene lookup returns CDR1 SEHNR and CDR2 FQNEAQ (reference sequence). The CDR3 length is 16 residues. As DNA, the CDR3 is TGTGCCAGCAGGCAACCGGGACAGGGGGGCACAGATACGCAGTATTTT. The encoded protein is CASRQPGQGGTDTQYF.

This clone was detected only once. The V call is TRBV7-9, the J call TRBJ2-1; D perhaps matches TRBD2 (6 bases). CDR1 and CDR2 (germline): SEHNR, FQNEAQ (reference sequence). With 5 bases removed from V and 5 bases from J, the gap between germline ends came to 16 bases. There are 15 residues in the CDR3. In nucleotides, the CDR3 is TGTGCCAGCAGCCCGTTCCGGGGACTCGACAATGAGCAGTTCTTC. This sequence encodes CASSPFRGLDNEQFF.

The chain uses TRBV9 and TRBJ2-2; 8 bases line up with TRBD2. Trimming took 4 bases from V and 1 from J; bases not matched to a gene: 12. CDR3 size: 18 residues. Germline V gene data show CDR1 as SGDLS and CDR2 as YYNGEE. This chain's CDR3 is CASSTPSLADQNTGELFF. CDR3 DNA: TGTGCCAGCAGCACACCTTCACTAGCGGACCAGAACACCGGGGAGCTGTTTTTT.

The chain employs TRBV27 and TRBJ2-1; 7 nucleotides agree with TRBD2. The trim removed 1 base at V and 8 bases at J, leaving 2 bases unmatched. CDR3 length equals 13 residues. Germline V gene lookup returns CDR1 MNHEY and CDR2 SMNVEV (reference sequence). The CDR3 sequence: CASSLFREDEQFF. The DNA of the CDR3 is TGTGCCAGCAGTTTATTCCGGGAGGATGAGCAGTTCTTC.

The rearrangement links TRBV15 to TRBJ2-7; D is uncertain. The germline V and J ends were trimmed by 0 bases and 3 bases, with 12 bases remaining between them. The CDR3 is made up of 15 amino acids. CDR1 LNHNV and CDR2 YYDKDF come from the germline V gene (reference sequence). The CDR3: CATSRDKPLGYEQYF. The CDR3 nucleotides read TGTGCCACCAGCAGAGATAAGCCCTTGGGCTACGAGCAGTACTTC.

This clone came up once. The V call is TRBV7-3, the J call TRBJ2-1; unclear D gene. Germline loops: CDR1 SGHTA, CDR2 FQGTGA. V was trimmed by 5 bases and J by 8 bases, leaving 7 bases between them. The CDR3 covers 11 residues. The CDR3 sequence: CASSEGDEQFF. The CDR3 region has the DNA TGTGCCAGCAGCGAAGGAGATGAGCAGTTCTTC.

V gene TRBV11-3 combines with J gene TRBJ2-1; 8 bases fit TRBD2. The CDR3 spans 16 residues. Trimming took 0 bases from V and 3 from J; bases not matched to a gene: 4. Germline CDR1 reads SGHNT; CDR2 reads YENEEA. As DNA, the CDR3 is TGTGCCAGCAGCTTAGACGTCGGGGGGGACTACAATGAGCAGTTCTTC. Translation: CASSLDVGGDYNEQFF. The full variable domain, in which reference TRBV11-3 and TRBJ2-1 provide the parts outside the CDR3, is EAGVVQSPRYKIIEKKQPVAFWCNPISGHNTLYWYLQNLGQGPELLIRYENEEAVDDSQLPKDRFSAERLKGVDSTLKIQPAELGDSAVYLCASSLDVGGDYNEQFFGPGTRLTVL.

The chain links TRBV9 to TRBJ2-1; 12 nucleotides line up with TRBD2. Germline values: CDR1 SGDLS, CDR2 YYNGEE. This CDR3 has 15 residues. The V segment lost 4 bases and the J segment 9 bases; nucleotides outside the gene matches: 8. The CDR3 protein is CASSPWTSGAAEQFF. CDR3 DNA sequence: TGTGCCAGCAGCCCTTGGACTAGCGGGGCAGCTGAGCAGTTCTTC.

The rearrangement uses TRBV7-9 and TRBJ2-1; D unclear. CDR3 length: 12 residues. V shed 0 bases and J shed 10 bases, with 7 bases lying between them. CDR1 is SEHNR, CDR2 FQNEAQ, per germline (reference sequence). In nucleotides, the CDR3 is TGTGCCAGCAGCTTAGCGCTTAAGGAGCAGTTCTTC. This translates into CASSLALKEQFF.

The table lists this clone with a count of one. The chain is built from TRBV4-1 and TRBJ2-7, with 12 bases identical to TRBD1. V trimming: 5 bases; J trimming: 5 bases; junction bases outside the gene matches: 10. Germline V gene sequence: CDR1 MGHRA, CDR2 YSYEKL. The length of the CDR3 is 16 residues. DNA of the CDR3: TGCGCCAGCAGCTACCGGGACAGGGGGCTCTTCGACGAGCAGTACTTC. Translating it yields CASSYRDRGLFDEQYF.

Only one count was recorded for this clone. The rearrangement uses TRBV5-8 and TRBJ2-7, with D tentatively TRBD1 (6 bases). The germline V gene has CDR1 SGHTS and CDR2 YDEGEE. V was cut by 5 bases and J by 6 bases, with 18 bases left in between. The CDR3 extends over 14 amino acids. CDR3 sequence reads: CASRPRDTFLEQYF. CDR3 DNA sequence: TGTGCCAGCAGACCTCGGGACACCTTCCTCGAGCAGTACTTC.

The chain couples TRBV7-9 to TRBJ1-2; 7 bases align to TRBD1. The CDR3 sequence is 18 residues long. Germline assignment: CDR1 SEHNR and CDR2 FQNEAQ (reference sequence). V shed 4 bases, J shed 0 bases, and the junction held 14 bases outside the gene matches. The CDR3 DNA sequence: TGTGCCAGCAGCTCCTCCGTGGGGACAGTGCCCTCTAACTATGGCTACACCTTC. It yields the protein CASSSSVGTVPSNYGYTF.

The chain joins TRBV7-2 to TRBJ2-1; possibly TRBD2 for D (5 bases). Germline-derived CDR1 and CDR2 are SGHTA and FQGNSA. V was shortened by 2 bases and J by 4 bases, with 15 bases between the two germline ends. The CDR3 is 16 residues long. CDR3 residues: CASSLRLGEGYNEQFF. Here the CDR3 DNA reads TGTGCCAGCAGCTTAAGGTTGGGAGAGGGATACAATGAGCAGTTCTTC. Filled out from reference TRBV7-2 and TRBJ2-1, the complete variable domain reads GAGVSQSPSNKVTEKGKDVELRCDPISGHTALYWYRQSLGQGLEFLIYFQGNSAPDKSGLPSDRFSAERTGGSVSTLTIQRTQQEDSAVYLCASSLRLGEGYNEQFFGPGTRLTVL.

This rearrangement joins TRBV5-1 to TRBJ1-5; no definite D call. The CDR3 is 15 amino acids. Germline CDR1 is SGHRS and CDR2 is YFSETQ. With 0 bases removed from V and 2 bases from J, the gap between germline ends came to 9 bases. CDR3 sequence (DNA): TGCGCCAGCAGCTTGGATGGTCTCGGCAATCAGCCCCAGCATTTT. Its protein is CASSLDGLGNQPQHF.

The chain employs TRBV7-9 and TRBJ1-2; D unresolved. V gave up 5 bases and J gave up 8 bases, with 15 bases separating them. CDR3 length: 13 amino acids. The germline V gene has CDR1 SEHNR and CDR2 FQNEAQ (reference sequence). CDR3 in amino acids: CASSPGGSGGYTF. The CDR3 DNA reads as TGTGCCAGCAGCCCGGGAGGTTCGGGCGGCTACACCTTC.

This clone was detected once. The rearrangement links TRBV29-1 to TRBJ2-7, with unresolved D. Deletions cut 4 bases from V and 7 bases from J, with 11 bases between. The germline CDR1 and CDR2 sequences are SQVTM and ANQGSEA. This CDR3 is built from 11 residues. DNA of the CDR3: TGCAGCGTTGGGTCCGGTGGGGAGCAGTACTTC. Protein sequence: CSVGSGGEQYF.

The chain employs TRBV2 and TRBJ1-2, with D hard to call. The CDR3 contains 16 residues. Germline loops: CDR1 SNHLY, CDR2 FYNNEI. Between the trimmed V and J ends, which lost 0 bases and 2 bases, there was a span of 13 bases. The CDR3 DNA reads TGTGCCAGCAGTGAAGCGGGAAGGATGGGAAACTATGGCTACACCTTC. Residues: CASSEAGRMGNYGYTF.

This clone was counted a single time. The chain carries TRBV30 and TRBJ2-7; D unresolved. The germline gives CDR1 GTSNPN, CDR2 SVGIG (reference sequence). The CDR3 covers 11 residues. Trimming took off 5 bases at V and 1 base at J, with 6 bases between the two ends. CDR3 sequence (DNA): TGTGCCTGGCAAGGATCCTACGAGCAGTACTTC. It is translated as CAWQGSYEQYF.

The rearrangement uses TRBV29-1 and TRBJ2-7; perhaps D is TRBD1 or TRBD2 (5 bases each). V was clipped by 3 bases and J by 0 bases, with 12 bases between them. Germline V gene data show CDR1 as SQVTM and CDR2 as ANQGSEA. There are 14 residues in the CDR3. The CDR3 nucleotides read TGCAGCGTTGAGGGGCTTAGCGACTCCTACGAGCAGTACTTC. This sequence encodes CSVEGLSDSYEQYF.

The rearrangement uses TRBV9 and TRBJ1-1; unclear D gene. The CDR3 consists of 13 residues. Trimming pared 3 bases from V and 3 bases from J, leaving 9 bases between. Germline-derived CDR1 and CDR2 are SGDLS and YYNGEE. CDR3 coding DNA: TGTGCCAGCAGCGAGAAACTCTACACTGAAGCTTTCTTT. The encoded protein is CASSEKLYTEAFF.

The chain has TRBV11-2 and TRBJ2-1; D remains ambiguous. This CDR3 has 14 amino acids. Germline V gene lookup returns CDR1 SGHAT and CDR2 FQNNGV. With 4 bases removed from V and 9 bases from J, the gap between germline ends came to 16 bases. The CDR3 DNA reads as TGTGCCAGCAGCTATCGTGGGCGTCCGGGTGAGCAGTTCTTC. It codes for CASSYRGRPGEQFF.

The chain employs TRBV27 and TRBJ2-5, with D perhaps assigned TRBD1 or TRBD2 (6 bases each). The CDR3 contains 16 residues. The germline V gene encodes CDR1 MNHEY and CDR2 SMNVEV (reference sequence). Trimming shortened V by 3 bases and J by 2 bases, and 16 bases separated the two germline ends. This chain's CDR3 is CASSFSAGQLQETQYF. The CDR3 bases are TGTGCCAGCAGTTTCTCGGCGGGACAACTTCAAGAGACCCAGTACTTC.

In DNA form, the CDR3 reads TGTGCCAGCGTTCTTTATAGCAATCAGCCCCAGCATTTT. Its translation: CASVLYSNQPQHF. The chain couples TRBV2 to TRBJ1-5, with no clear D. The CDR3 consists of 13 residues. The germline gives CDR1 SNHLY, CDR2 FYNNEI. With 8 bases removed from V and 0 bases from J, the gap between germline ends came to 8 bases.

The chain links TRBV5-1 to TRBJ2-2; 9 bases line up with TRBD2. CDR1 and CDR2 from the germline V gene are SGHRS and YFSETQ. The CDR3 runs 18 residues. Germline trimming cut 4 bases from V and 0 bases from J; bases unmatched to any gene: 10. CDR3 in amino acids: CASSLRFSGGANTGELFF. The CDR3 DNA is TGCGCCAGCAGCCTACGATTTAGCGGGGGCGCGAACACCGGGGAGCTGTTTTTT. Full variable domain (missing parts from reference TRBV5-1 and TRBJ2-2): KAGVTQTPRYLIKTRGQQVTLSCSPISGHRSVSWYQQTPGQGLQFLFEYFSETQRNKGNFPGRFSGRQFSNSRSEMNVSTLELGDSALYLCASSLRFSGGANTGELFFGEGSRLTVL.

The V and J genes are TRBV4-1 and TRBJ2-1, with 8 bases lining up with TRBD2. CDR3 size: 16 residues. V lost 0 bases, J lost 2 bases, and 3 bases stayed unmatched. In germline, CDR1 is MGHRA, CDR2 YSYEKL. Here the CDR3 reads CASSQDGAGAYNEQFF. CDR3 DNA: TGCGCCAGCAGCCAAGACGGAGCGGGAGCCTACAATGAGCAGTTCTTC.

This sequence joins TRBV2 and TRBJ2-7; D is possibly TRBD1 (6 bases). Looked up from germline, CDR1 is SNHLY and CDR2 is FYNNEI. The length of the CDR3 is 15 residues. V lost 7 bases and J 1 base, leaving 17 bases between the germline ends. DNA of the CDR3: TGTGCCAGCAAAGGGGAATGGGACACTTCCTACGAGCAGTACTTC. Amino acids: CASKGEWDTSYEQYF. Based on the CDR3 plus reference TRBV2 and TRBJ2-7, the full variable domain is EPEVTQTPSHQVTQMGQEVILRCVPISNHLYFYWYRQILGQKVEFLVSFYNNEISEKSEIFDDQFSVERPDGSNFTLKIRSTKLEDSAMYFCASKGEWDTSYEQYFGPGTRLTVT.

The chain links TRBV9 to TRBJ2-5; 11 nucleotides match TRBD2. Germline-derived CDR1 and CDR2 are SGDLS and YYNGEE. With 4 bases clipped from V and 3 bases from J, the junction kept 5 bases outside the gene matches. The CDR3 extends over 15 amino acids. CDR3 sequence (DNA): TGTGCCAGCAGCCAAGTACTAGCGGGAGAAGAGACCCAGTACTTC. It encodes CASSQVLAGEETQYF.

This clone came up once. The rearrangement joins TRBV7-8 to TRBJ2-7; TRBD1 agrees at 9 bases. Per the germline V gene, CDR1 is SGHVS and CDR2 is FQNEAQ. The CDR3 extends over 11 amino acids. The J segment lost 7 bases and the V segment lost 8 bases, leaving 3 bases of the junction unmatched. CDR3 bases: TGTGCCAGCGGGACAGGGATTGAGCAGTACTTC. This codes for CASGTGIEQYF.

The CDR3 spells CASSLAAAYGYTF. The CDR3 DNA is TGTGCCAGCAGCTTAGCGGCGGCTTATGGCTACACCTTC. The chain has TRBV7-9 and TRBJ1-2; D unresolved. V was clipped by 0 bases and J by 5 bases, with 7 bases between them. CDR1 SEHNR and CDR2 FQNEAQ come from the germline V gene (reference sequence). CDR3 length: 13 amino acids.

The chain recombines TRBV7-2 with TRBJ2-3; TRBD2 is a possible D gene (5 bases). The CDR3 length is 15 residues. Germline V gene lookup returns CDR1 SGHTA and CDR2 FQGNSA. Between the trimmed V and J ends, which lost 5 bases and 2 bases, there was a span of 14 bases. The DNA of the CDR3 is TGTGCCAGCAGCCGAAGCCGTCTAGCCACAGATACGCAGTATTTT. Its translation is CASSRSRLATDTQYF.